Here is one T cell receptor beta chain with its context. Its antigen remains unidentified. One entry per CDR3 protein, called by TCRdb with MiXCR from the 5' RACE reads. This sample has fewer than 900,000 distinct CDR3 sequences, with 20% to 25% found just once. The data stem from a study of identical twins. Whole-study results and caveats: Findings came from cross-sectional statistics, without long-term follow-up of donors.

The CDR3 consists of 14 residues. The V end lost 3 bases, the J end lost 6 bases, and 12 bases lay between the germline ends. CDR1 and CDR2 (germline): SGHDT, YYEEEE. Another study also made use of these data, one on T cells expressing NK-cell markers. Per that paper: It remained uncertain whether the expanded NKG2C+ T cell clones were specific for HCMV antigens.

Material for sequencing was PBMCs. The chain joins TRBV5-6 to TRBJ2-2, with D perhaps matching TRBD1 or TRBD2 (5 bases each). This clonotype was obtained from a woman between 18 and 29 years old in good health. For the CDR3, the DNA is TGTGCCAGCAGCTATCTTGGGGGAGCCGGGGAGCTGTTTTTT. This encodes CASSYLGGAGELFF.